This T cell receptor beta chain was sequenced in a study of identical twins. A remark on this clonotype: The antigen is unknown.

The study, taken as a whole, reports: Without tracking the same donors, conclusions rested on cross-sectional statistical analysis.

Per the germline V gene, CDR1 is PRHDT and CDR2 is FYEKMQ (reference sequence). V lost 5 bases and J 0 bases, leaving 10 bases between the germline ends. The CDR3 is 14 residues long. With template switching, a universal primer site was added, and the cDNA carried unique molecular identifiers. TCRdb reprocessed the 5' RACE reads via MiXCR and lists one record per CDR3 protein. Among around 1.7 million distinct CDR3 sequences listed, under 35% were seen once. This sequence joins TRBV13 and TRBJ1-1, with D tentatively TRBD1 (5 bases). The sequencing input was cord blood. This TCR was sampled from a newborn girl in good health. The CDR3 loop reads CASSETDMNTEAFF. The CDR3 region has the DNA TGTGCCAGCAGCGAGACAGACATGAACACTGAAGCTTTCTTT. Together with reference TRBV13 and TRBJ1-1, the CDR3 gives the full variable domain: AAGVIQSPRHLIKEKRETATLKCYPIPRHDTVYWYQQGPGQDPQFLISFYEKMQSDKGSIPDRFSAQQFSDYHSELNMSSLELGDSALYFCASSETDMNTEAFFGQGTRLTVV.